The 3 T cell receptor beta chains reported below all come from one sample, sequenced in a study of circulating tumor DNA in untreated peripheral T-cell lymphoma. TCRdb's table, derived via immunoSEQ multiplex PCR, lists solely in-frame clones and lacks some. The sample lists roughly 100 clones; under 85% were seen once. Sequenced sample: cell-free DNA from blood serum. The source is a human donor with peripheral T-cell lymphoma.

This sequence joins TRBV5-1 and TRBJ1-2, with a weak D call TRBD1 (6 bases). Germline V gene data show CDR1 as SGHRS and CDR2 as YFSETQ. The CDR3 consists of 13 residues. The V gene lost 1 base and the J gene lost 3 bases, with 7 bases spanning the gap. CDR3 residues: CASSLNRDYGYTF. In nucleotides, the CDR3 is TGCGCCAGCAGCTTGAACAGGGACTATGGCTACACCTTC.

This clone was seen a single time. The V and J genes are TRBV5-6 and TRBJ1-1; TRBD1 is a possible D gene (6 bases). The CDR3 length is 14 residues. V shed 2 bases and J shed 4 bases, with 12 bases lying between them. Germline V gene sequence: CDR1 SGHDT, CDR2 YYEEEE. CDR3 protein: CASSLYTGSTEAFF. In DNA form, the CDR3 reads TGTGCCAGCAGCTTATATACAGGGAGCACTGAAGCTTTCTTT.

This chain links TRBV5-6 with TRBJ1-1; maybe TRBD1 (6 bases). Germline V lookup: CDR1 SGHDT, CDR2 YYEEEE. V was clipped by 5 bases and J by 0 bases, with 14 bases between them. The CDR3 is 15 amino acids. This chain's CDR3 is CASRDETGLNTEAFF. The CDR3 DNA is TGTGCCAGCAGGGATGAAACAGGGTTGAACACTGAAGCTTTCTTT. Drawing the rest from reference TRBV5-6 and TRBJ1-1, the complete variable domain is DAGVTQSPTHLIKTRGQQVTLRCSPKSGHDTVSWYQQALGQGPQFIFQYYEEEERQRGNFPDRFSGHQFPNYSSELNVNALLLGDSALYLCASRDETGLNTEAFFGQGTRLTVV.